The 2 T cell receptor beta chains below were found in one sample sequenced in a study of shared clonotypes between healthy human individuals. Clones were sequenced by immunoSEQ multiplex PCR, and TCRdb holds only the in-frame ones, with some missing. Of some 980,000 clones listed, 70% to 85% are singletons. The material sequenced was memory CD4+ T cells sorted from blood. Noted subset: CD45RA-negative fraction. These receptors were taken from a man aged 18 to 29 in good health.

The genes are TRBV5-1 and TRBJ1-1; TRBD1 is a possible D gene (6 bases). Germline lookup yields CDR1 SGHRS and CDR2 YFSETQ. Trimming cost V 4 bases and J 5 bases, with 15 bases left between them. This CDR3 contains 14 residues. CDR3 DNA sequence: TGCGCCAGCAGCCTCCACAAGGGGGGAACTGAAGCTTTCTTT. Translated, it gives CASSLHKGGTEAFF.

Comment on this clone: Given a much more abundant clone one base away, this may be a read error. The genes are TRBV11-2 and TRBJ2-2; D is possibly TRBD1 or TRBD2 (6 bases each). Trimming pared 9 bases from V and 6 bases from J, leaving 17 bases between. The CDR3 is 14 residues long. Looked up from germline, CDR1 is SGHAT and CDR2 is FQNNGV. The chain's CDR3 is CARAVGGPPGELFF. CDR3 DNA sequence: TGTGCCAGAGCAGTGGGGGGCCCACCCGGGGAGCTGTTTTTT.